These 9 T cell receptor beta chains share one sample of origin, sequenced in a study of beta chain features in type 1 diabetes. Whole-study findings and limits: Type 1 diabetes patients had TCRB CDR3s that were shorter (moderately but significantly so) in all four CD4+ subsets.

The sequenced template was cDNA made from the entire isolated RNA. The protocol was immunoSEQ multiplex PCR, while the TCRdb copy is restricted to in-frame clones and leaves out a portion. Seen here are over 200,000 clones, around 9.9% observed once, and the top ten hold around 0.017%. No antigens are known for them. The specimen sequenced was naive CD4+ T cells from blood. These receptors came from a man aged 30 to 39 with type 1 diabetes.

Only a few counts were recorded for this clone. This chain connects TRBV6-4 to TRBJ2-3; D is uncertain. V was trimmed by 2 bases and J by 6 bases, leaving 9 bases between them. Germline loops: CDR1 MRHNA, CDR2 SNTAGT. The CDR3 runs 13 residues. CDR3 in amino acids: CASSDEHGDTQYF. The CDR3, as DNA: TGTGCCAGCAGTGACGAGCACGGGGATACGCAGTATTTT.

This clone was detected a few times. The chain employs TRBV2 and TRBJ2-7; 10 bases fit TRBD1. The CDR3 has 14 amino acids. V shed 3 bases, J shed 6 bases, and the junction held 5 bases outside the gene matches. Germline CDR1 and CDR2: SNHLY and FYNNEI. The CDR3, as DNA: TGTGCCAGCAGTGAGGGGACAGGGGCCTCCGAGCAGTACTTC. It translates to CASSEGTGASEQYF.

The chain has TRBV29-1 and TRBJ2-3; possible D gene TRBD2, 6 bases. This CDR3 is built from 13 residues. CDR1 is SQVTM, CDR2 ANQGSEA, per germline. V dropped 2 bases and J dropped 4 bases, with 10 bases sitting between them. The CDR3 spells CSVESGGADTQYF. CDR3 nucleotides: TGCAGCGTTGAATCGGGCGGGGCAGATACGCAGTATTTT.

Only a few counts were recorded for this clone. This CDR3 is CASSPLGLTYTDTQYF. The CDR3, as DNA: TGTGCCAGCAGCCCCCTTGGGCTAACTTACACAGATACGCAGTATTTT. The rearrangement uses TRBV7-3 and TRBJ2-3; no definite D call. Germline V gene sequence: CDR1 SGHTA, CDR2 FQGTGA. V was trimmed by 5 bases and J by 2 bases, leaving 17 bases between them. This CDR3 is 16 amino acids long.

There are a few counts of this clone. The rearrangement uses TRBV6-5 and TRBJ1-1, with 9 bases fitting TRBD1. The CDR3 is made up of 14 amino acids. Germline V CDR1 and CDR2: MNHEY, SVGAGI. V shed 7 bases, J shed 8 bases, and the junction held 11 bases outside the gene matches. In nucleotides, the CDR3 is TGTGCCAGCACCGCCGGGACAGGGCACCAAGAAGCTTTCTTT. Translated: CASTAGTGHQEAFF.

This chain uses TRBV4-2 with TRBJ2-1, with D possibly being TRBD1 (6 bases). The CDR3 runs to 14 residues. CDR1 LGHNA and CDR2 YNFKEQ come from the germline V gene. With 0 bases removed from V and 6 bases from J, the gap between germline ends came to 9 bases. CDR3 sequence: CASSQDQGSNEQFF. CDR3 DNA sequence: TGTGCCAGCAGCCAAGATCAGGGGAGCAATGAGCAGTTCTTC.

Written as DNA, the CDR3 is TGTGCCAGCAGCAGGCCGGGGTCTTACAATGAGCAGTTCTTC. It encodes CASSRPGSYNEQFF. The chain joins TRBV5-4 to TRBJ2-1, with a tentative D call TRBD2 (5 bases). Germline lookup yields CDR1 SGHNT and CDR2 YYREEE (reference sequence). V lost 4 bases and J lost 4, with 12 bases in between. This CDR3 has 14 residues.

The rearrangement uses TRBV5-6 and TRBJ2-7; D gene unclear. CDR1 SGHDT and CDR2 YYEEEE come from the germline V gene. V was pared by 1 base and J by 2 bases, with 16 bases between. CDR3 size: 16 residues. CDR3 in DNA: TGTGCCAGCAGCTTGTTCTCAAAAGCGTCCCCCTACGAGCAGTACTTC. Protein sequence: CASSLFSKASPYEQYF. Full variable domain (remainder filled in from reference TRBV5-6 and TRBJ2-7): DAGVTQSPTHLIKTRGQQVTLRCSPKSGHDTVSWYQQALGQGPQFIFQYYEEEERQRGNFPDRFSGHQFPNYSSELNVNALLLGDSALYLCASSLFSKASPYEQYFGPGTRLTVT.

The chain employs TRBV4-1 and TRBJ2-2; D might be TRBD1 (6 bases). This CDR3 is 16 amino acids long. Germline V gene sequence: CDR1 MGHRA, CDR2 YSYEKL. With 1 base removed from V and 2 bases from J, the gap between germline ends came to 11 bases. CDR3 sequence (DNA): TGCGCCAGCAGCCAAGCTTCACAGGGTAACACCGGGGAGCTGTTTTTT. It translates to CASSQASQGNTGELFF.